This is a list of T cell receptor beta chains from one sample in a study of shared clonotypes between healthy human individuals. Profiling relied on immunoSEQ multiplex PCR, and the TCRdb table lists in-frame clones only, not all of them. The table lists about 820,000 clones, about 92% of them singletons. Sequencing was carried out using naive CD8+ T cells sorted from blood. These TCRs come from a man aged 25 to 40 in good health. Both conserved end residues are part of each CDR3. The order of the fields is V gene, D gene, clone size, J gene, CDR3 length, CDR3 protein, CDR3 DNA. A D gene is named only where the DNA matches it firmly. Clone size is stated in some rows and not others, as once, few, many or a class when expanded.

V: TRBV28; D: .; size: .; J: TRBJ1-3; length: 12; CDR3: CASSFSGNTIYF; DNA: TGTGCCAGCAGCTTCTCTGGAAACACCATATATTTT
V: TRBV9; D: .; size: .; J: TRBJ2-3; length: 16; CDR3: CASSVGGTRGTDTQYF; DNA: TGTGCCAGCAGCGTAGGGGGAACTAGAGGCACAGATACGCAGTATTTT
V: TRBV6-5; D: TRBD1; size: once; J: TRBJ1-1; length: 14; CDR3: CASSYSGTGGEAFF; DNA: TGTGCCAGCAGTTACTCCGGGACAGGGGGTGAAGCTTTCTTT
V: TRBV27; D: .; size: .; J: TRBJ2-1; length: 14; CDR3: CASSFARSRNEQFF; DNA: TGTGCCAGCAGTTTCGCTAGGAGTCGGAATGAGCAGTTCTTC
V: TRBV27; D: .; size: .; J: TRBJ2-7; length: 15; CDR3: CASSPPVGGSYEQYF; DNA: TGTGCCAGCAGTCCCCCGGTAGGCGGTTCCTACGAGCAGTACTTC
V: TRBV4-3; D: .; size: .; J: TRBJ1-2; length: 18; CDR3: CASSQEARLFRVGDGYTF; DNA: TGCGCCAGCAGCCAAGAGGCGAGGCTTTTTCGGGTCGGTGATGGCTACACCTTC
V: TRBV5-1; D: .; size: .; J: TRBJ1-2; length: 17; CDR3: CASSLWRGRRANYGYTF; DNA: TGCGCCAGCAGCTTGTGGCGTGGGAGGAGAGCTAACTATGGCTACACCTTC
V: TRBV29-1; D: TRBD2; size: .; J: TRBJ2-1; length: 15; CDR3: CSVEGTSGRWDEQFF; DNA: TGCAGCGTTGAAGGGACTAGCGGGAGATGGGATGAGCAGTTCTTC
V: TRBV15; D: .; size: .; J: TRBJ1-4; length: 15; CDR3: CATGSLQGVNEKLFF; DNA: TGTGCCACCGGATCACTTCAGGGAGTAAATGAAAAACTGTTTTTT
V: TRBV10-3; D: .; size: .; J: TRBJ2-2; length: 16; CDR3: CAISEGSKTNTGELFF; DNA: TGTGCCATCAGTGAGGGATCTAAAACGAACACCGGGGAGCTGTTTTTT
V: TRBV9; D: .; size: .; J: TRBJ2-7; length: 13; CDR3: CASGPEDSYEQYF; DNA: TGTGCCAGCGGGCCCGAGGACAGCTACGAGCAGTACTTC
V: TRBV6-6; D: .; size: .; J: TRBJ1-1; length: 15; CDR3: CASSYPRGRNTEAFF; DNA: TGTGCCAGCAGTTACCCCAGGGGACGGAACACTGAAGCTTTCTTT
V: TRBV4-1; D: TRBD2; size: .; J: TRBJ2-7; length: 15; CDR3: CASSQDPAGAGEQYF; DNA: TGCGCCAGCAGCCAAGATCCAGCGGGAGCGGGGGAGCAGTACTTC